This T cell receptor (beta chain) emerged from a study of beta chain features in type 1 diabetes. Sorting produced populations that all topped 95% purity. The study, taken as a whole, reports: Reduced insertions and increased deletions marked VDJ junctions in type 1 diabetes patients. A cDNA-based sequencing approach could over-represent cells with high TCR expression. Unsettled here was the matter of whether HLA type influences TCRB rearrangement. Shorter TCRB CDR3s, moderately but significantly so, were found in Type 1 diabetes patients in all four CD4+ subsets.

Trimming removed 9 bases from V and 2 bases from J, with 15 bases in between. CDR1 is SGHAT and CDR2 is FQNNGV in the germline V gene. CDR3 length equals 14 residues. Every isolated RNA sample was fully reverse transcribed, so sequencing captured expressed TCRB transcripts. Method: immunoSEQ multiplex PCR; TCRdb's copy keeps in-frame clones and lacks some. The top ten clones hold 0.45% to 0.65% of a sample with some 350,000 clones, roughly 9.8% of them seen once. This clone came up a few times. Its target is not known. Sequenced material: central memory CD4+ T cells from blood. The chain couples TRBV11-2 to TRBJ2-3; no clear D gene. The TCR comes from a man younger than 40 with type 1 diabetes. Written as DNA, the CDR3 is TGTGCCAGGCCCGTCTCTCGGTACACAGATACGCAGTATTTT. This encodes CARPVSRYTDTQYF.